The 8 T cell receptor beta chains reported below all come from one sample, sequenced in a study of T cells in tumors after PD-1 blockade. Measured with immunoSEQ multiplex PCR; TCRdb has only the in-frame clones, and not every one. The sample has 30,000 to 40,000 clones; roughly 78% are singletons. This specimen consisted of PBMCs, obtained before anti-PD-1 treatment. The receptors come from a human donor with basal cell carcinoma.

The chain couples TRBV27 to TRBJ2-7; TRBD2 is a possible D gene (5 bases). The CDR3 runs to 13 residues. Trimming took 6 bases from V and 3 from J, leaving 12 bases between them. Germline CDR1 MNHEY, CDR2 SMNVEV (reference sequence). CDR3 protein: CASRGGGRYEQYF. As DNA, the CDR3 is TGTGCCAGCAGGGGCGGAGGTCGCTACGAGCAGTACTTC.

The chain carries TRBV7-2 and TRBJ2-1; D not resolved. This CDR3 is 12 amino acids long. Looked up from germline, CDR1 is SGHTA and CDR2 is FQGNSA. V gave up 5 bases and J gave up 8 bases, with 10 bases separating them. As DNA, the CDR3 is TGTGCCAGCAGCCACAACGCCTATGAGCAGTTCTTC. Encoded protein: CASSHNAYEQFF.

The chain joins TRBV7-2 to TRBJ2-2, with D unresolved. Germline values: CDR1 SGHTA, CDR2 FQGNSA. The CDR3 totals 11 residues. V lost 6 bases, J lost 5 bases, and 4 bases lay in between. The CDR3 protein is CASRRTGELFF. CDR3 nucleotide sequence: TGTGCCAGCAGACGAACCGGGGAGCTGTTTTTT.

The chain has TRBV11-3 and TRBJ2-1; no definite D call. The germline V gene encodes CDR1 SGHNT and CDR2 YENEEA. The length of the CDR3 is 12 residues. Trimming stripped 5 bases from V and 9 bases from J, with 11 bases between. CDR3 region: CASSGRIGEQFF. CDR3 DNA: TGTGCCAGCAGCGGGCGTATCGGTGAGCAGTTCTTC.

The genes are TRBV28 and TRBJ1-2; D unresolved. Looked up from germline, CDR1 is MDHEN and CDR2 is SYDVKM. This CDR3 is 14 amino acids long. Between the trimmed V and J ends, which lost 3 bases and 3 bases, there was a span of 11 bases. As DNA, the CDR3 is TGTGCCAGCAGTTTGGAGGAGGACGACTATGGCTACACCTTC. The encoded protein is CASSLEEDDYGYTF.

The chain joins TRBV6-2 or TRBV6-3 to TRBJ2-7; TRBD2 matches 12 bases. Trimming took 6 bases from V and 3 from J; bases not matched to a gene: 6. The CDR3 runs to 15 residues. CDR1 and CDR2 (germline): MNHEY, SVGEGT. The CDR3 protein is CASSEGLAGGYEQYF. CDR3 sequence (DNA): TGTGCCAGCAGCGAGGGACTAGCGGGTGGCTACGAGCAGTACTTC.

The V and J genes are TRBV27 and TRBJ1-2, with D perhaps TRBD1 (6 bases). The V end was cut by 6 bases, the J end by 0 bases, with 20 bases between. CDR3 length equals 17 residues. Germline lookup yields CDR1 MNHEY and CDR2 SMNVEV (reference sequence). The CDR3 protein is CASRPGLRTATNYGYTF. In DNA form, the CDR3 reads TGTGCCAGCAGACCCGGATTACGGACAGCTACTAACTATGGCTACACCTTC.

J is TRBJ2-3 and V is TRBV10-3; D remains ambiguous. This CDR3 has 14 residues. V dropped 4 bases and J dropped 0 bases, with 8 bases sitting between them. Germline lookup yields CDR1 ENHRY and CDR2 SYGVKD. The DNA of the CDR3 is TGTGCCATCAGTGTGACGGATAGCACAGATACGCAGTATTTT. Amino acid sequence: CAISVTDSTDTQYF.